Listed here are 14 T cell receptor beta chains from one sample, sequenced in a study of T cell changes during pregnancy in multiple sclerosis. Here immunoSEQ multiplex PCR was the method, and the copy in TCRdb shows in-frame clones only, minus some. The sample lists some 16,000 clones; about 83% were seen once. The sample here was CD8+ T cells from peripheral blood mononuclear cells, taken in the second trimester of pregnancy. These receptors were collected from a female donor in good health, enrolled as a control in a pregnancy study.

CDR3 in DNA: TGCGCCAGCAGCCAAGAATCTAGCACCCACTACGAGCAGTACTTC. Translation: CASSQESSTHYEQYF. The chain links TRBV4-3 to TRBJ2-7; D possibly corresponds to TRBD2 (5 bases). The CDR3 runs 15 residues. V lost 0 bases and J lost 3, with 12 bases in between. The germline V gene encodes CDR1 LGHNA and CDR2 YSLEER.

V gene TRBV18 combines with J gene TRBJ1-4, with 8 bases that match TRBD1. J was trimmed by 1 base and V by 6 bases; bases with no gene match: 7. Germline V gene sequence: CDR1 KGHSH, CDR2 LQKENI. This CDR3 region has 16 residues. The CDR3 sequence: CASSPDRGRTNEKLFF. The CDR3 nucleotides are TGTGCCAGCTCGCCAGACAGGGGCCGAACTAATGAAAAACTGTTTTTT.

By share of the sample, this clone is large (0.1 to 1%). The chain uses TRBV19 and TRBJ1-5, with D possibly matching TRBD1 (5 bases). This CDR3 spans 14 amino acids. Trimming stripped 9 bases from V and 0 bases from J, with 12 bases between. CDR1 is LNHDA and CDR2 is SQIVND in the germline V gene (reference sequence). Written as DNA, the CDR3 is TGTGCCAGCGACAGCTTTGGTAGCAATCAGCCCCAGCATTTT. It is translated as CASDSFGSNQPQHF.

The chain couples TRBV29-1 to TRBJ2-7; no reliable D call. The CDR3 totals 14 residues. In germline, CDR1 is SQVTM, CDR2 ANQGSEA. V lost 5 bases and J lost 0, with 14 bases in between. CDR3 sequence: CSVSPPWPSYEQYF. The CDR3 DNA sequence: TGCAGCGTTTCTCCCCCCTGGCCCTCCTACGAGCAGTACTTC.

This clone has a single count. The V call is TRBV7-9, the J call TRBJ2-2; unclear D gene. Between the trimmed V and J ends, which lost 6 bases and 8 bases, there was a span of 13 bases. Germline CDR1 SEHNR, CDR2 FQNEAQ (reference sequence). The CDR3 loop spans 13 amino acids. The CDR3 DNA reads TGTGCCAGCAGAAGAATTAGTGAGGGGGAGCTGTTTTTT. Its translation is CASRRISEGELFF.

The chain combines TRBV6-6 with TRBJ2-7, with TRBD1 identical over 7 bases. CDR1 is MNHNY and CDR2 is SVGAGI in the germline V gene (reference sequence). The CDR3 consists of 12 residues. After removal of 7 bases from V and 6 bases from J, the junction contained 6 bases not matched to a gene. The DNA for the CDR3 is TGTGCCAGCACCCCACAGGGGCGCGAGCAGTACTTC. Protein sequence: CASTPQGREQYF.

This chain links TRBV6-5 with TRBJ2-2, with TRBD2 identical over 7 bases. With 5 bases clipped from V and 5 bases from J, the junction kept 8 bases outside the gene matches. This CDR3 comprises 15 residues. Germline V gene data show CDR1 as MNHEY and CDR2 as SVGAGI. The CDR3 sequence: CASSSGAIETGELFF. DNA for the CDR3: TGTGCCAGCAGTAGCGGGGCCATTGAGACCGGGGAGCTGTTTTTT.

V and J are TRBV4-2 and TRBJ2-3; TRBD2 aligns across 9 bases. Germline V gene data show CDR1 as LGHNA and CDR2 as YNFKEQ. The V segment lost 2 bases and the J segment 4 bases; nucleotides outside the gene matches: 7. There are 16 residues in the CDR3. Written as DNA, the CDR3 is TGTGCCAGCAGCCAAAGGGGGCGACTAGCGGCAGATACGCAGTATTTT. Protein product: CASSQRGRLAADTQYF.

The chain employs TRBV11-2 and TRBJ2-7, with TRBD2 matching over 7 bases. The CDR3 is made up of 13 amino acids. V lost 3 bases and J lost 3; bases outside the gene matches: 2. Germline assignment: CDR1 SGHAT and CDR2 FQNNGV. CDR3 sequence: CASSFGTNYEQYF. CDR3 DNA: TGTGCCAGCAGCTTCGGGACTAACTACGAGCAGTACTTC.

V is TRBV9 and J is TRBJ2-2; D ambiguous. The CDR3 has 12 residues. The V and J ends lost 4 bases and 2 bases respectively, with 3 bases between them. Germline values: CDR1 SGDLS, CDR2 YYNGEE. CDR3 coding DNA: TGTGCCAGCAGCCTAAACACCGGGGAGCTGTTTTTT. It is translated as CASSLNTGELFF. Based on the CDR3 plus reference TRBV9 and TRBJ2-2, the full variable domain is DSGVTQTPKHLITATGQRVTLRCSPRSGDLSVYWYQQSLDQGLQFLIQYYNGEERAKGNILERFSAQQFPDLHSELNLSSLELGDSALYFCASSLNTGELFFGEGSRLTVL.

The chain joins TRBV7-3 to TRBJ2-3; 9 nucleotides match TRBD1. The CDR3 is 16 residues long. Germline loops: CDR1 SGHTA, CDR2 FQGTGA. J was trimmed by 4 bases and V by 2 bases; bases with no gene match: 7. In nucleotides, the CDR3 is TGTGCCAGCAGCTTAGTAGGGACAGGGATCGCAGATACGCAGTATTTT. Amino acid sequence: CASSLVGTGIADTQYF.

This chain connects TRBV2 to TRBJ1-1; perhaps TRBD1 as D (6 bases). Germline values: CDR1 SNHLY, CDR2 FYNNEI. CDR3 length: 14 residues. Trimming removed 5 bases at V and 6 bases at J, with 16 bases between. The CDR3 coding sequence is TGTGCCAGCAGTCTGACAGGACTTGGAGCTGAAGCTTTCTTT. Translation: CASSLTGLGAEAFF.

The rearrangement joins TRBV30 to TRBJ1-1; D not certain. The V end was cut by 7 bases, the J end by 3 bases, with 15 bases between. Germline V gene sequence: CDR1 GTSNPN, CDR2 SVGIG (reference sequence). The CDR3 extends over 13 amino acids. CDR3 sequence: CALIPESDTEAFF. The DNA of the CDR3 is TGTGCCTTAATTCCCGAGTCGGACACTGAAGCTTTCTTT.

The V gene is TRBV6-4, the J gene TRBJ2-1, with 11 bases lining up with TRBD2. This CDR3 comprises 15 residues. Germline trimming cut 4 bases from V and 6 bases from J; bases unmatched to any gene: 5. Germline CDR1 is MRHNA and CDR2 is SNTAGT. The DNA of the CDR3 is TGTGCCAGCAGTGGGTCTAGCGGGGGGTTCAATGAGCAGTTCTTC. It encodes CASSGSSGGFNEQFF.